The 30 T cell receptor beta chains listed next were all sequenced from one sample in a study of blood T cells in healthy people across ages. A second PCR, run for roughly 7 to 12 cycles, used a sample-barcoded 5' primer plus a J-beta primer mix. Each CDR3 protein gets one entry after TCRdb re-called the 5' RACE reads with MiXCR. Of approximately 820,000 distinct CDR3 sequences detected, under 45% appear once; the ten largest clones hold roughly 19%. Source material: blood. These receptors were collected from a man aged 60 to 75 in good health.

This clonotype was seen more than once but under ten times. The rearrangement links TRBV12-3 or TRBV12-4 to TRBJ2-7, with 14 bases matching TRBD2. V was pared by 6 bases and J by 2 bases, with 6 bases of the junction left unmatched. The CDR3 covers 16 residues. CDR3 in DNA: TGTGCCAGCAGCTTTGGACTAGCGGGGGGCACCTACGAGCAGTACTTC. It is translated as CASSFGLAGGTYEQYF.

The chain has TRBV7-8 and TRBJ2-7; no reliable D call. CDR1 SGHVS and CDR2 FQNEAQ come from the germline V gene. The V end was cut by 3 bases, the J end by 7 bases, with 22 bases between. This CDR3 contains 16 residues. The CDR3 is CASSLGWTAGQDEQYF. The DNA of the CDR3 is TGTGCCAGCAGCTTGGGGTGGACGGCTGGCCAGGATGAGCAGTACTTC.

This clonotype was detected a few times. The rearrangement joins TRBV10-3 to TRBJ2-3; 8 bases match TRBD1. V lost 7 bases and J lost 4; bases outside the gene matches: 7. CDR3 length: 14 residues. CDR1 ENHRY and CDR2 SYGVKD come from the germline V gene. CDR3 coding DNA: TGTGCCATCAATTCAGGGGGCGAGGCAGATACGCAGTATTTT. Amino acid sequence: CAINSGGEADTQYF.

This chain links TRBV7-2 with TRBJ2-7, with D possibly TRBD2 on 5 matching bases. CDR3 length: 15 residues. The V and J ends lost 1 base and 4 bases respectively, with 14 bases between them. CDR1 and CDR2 (germline): SGHTA, FQGNSA. CDR3 region: CASSLEGPGKYEQYF. The CDR3 DNA sequence: TGTGCCAGCAGCTTAGAAGGGCCCGGGAAATACGAGCAGTACTTC.

J is TRBJ1-2 and V is TRBV28; D is possibly TRBD1 (5 bases). V gave up 8 bases and J gave up 6 bases, with 19 bases separating them. The germline V gene encodes CDR1 MDHEN and CDR2 SYDVKM. CDR3 length: 14 residues. CDR3 sequence reads: CASGYGGRSDGYTF. CDR3 coding DNA: TGTGCCAGCGGATACGGGGGAAGGTCGGATGGCTACACCTTC.

This clonotype was picked up one time. The chain recombines TRBV30 with TRBJ2-2; no clear D. The CDR3 extends over 12 amino acids. The germline V gene encodes CDR1 GTSNPN and CDR2 SVGIG (reference sequence). CDR3 region: CASDEVTGELFF. The CDR3 DNA sequence: TGTGCATCCGACGAGGTCACCGGGGAGCTGTTTTTT.

The V call is TRBV6-1, the J call TRBJ1-4, with a tentative D call TRBD1 (5 bases). CDR1 MNHNS and CDR2 SASEGT come from the germline V gene. Trimming stripped 6 bases from V and 4 bases from J, with 12 bases between. This CDR3 is 14 amino acids long. CDR3 coding DNA: TGTGCCAGCAGAGGGGACGGGTATAATGAAAAACTGTTTTTT. Translated, it gives CASRGDGYNEKLFF.

Worth noting for this clonotype: This may arise from a read error, as a much more abundant clone is one base away. J is TRBJ2-1 and V is TRBV11-1; no definite D call. From germline, CDR1 is SGHAT and CDR2 FQDESV (reference sequence). V gave up 3 bases and J gave up 10 bases, with 13 bases separating them. The CDR3 consists of 13 residues. The CDR3 spells CASSLAISYEQFF. CDR3 coding DNA: TGTGCCAGCAGCTTGGCAATCTCCTACGAGCAGTTCTTC. Combining the CDR3 with reference TRBV11-1 and TRBJ2-1 gives the whole variable domain EAEVAQSPRYKITEKSQAVAFWCDPISGHATLYWYRQILGQGPELLVQFQDESVVDDSQLPKDRFSAERLKGVDSTLKIQPAELGDSAMYLCASSLAISYEQFFGPGTRLTVL.

This chain uses TRBV29-1 with TRBJ1-2; D is unclear. Germline loops: CDR1 SQVTM, CDR2 ANQGSEA. Trimming took off 8 bases at V and 4 bases at J, with 14 bases between the two ends. The CDR3 totals 12 residues. CDR3 nucleotides: TGCAGCTTTTGGGCAGACGGCTATGGCTACACCTTC. Amino acid sequence: CSFWADGYGYTF. Based on the CDR3 plus reference TRBV29-1 and TRBJ1-2, the full variable domain is SAVISQKPSRDICQRGTSLTIQCQVDSQVTMMFWYRQQPGQSLTLIATANQGSEATYESGFVIDKFPISRPNLTFSTLTVSNMSPEDSSIYLCSFWADGYGYTFGSGTRLTVV.

This clonotype was seen more than once but under ten times. The rearrangement uses TRBV4-3 and TRBJ1-6, with D unclear. Germline V gives CDR1 LGHNA, CDR2 YSLEER. Trimming cost V 3 bases and J 4 bases, with 7 bases left between them. The CDR3 has 14 residues. The DNA of the CDR3 is TGCGCCAGCAGCCAGGTCCCATATAATTCACCCCTCCACTTT. Encoded protein: CASSQVPYNSPLHF.

This clonotype was picked up one time. With a much larger clone just one base away, this may be a read error. The chain couples TRBV5-6 to TRBJ2-1; D unclear. Germline CDR1 and CDR2: SGHDT and YYEEEE. The CDR3 has 12 residues. Between the trimmed V and J ends, which lost 3 bases and 10 bases, there was a span of 11 bases. CDR3 coding DNA: TGTGCCAGCAGCTCCCGACCGTACGAGCAGTTCTTC. Protein sequence: CASSSRPYEQFF.

The chain uses TRBV29-1 and TRBJ1-1; maybe TRBD1 (6 bases). Trimming removed 6 bases at V and 3 bases at J, with 11 bases between. This CDR3 spans 12 amino acids. Looked up from germline, CDR1 is SQVTM and CDR2 is ANQGSEA. CDR3 sequence: CSVRGGDTEAFF. CDR3 bases: TGCAGCGTCCGAGGGGGGGACACTGAAGCTTTCTTT.

This chain uses TRBV3-1 with TRBJ2-7; D is perhaps TRBD2 (5 bases). CDR3 length equals 15 residues. V lost 4 bases and J lost 3, with 16 bases in between. Germline V gene sequence: CDR1 LGHDT, CDR2 YNNKEL (reference sequence). The CDR3 loop is CASSPDGGSNYEQYF. The DNA for the CDR3 is TGTGCCAGCAGCCCGGATGGAGGATCGAACTACGAGCAGTACTTC.

As for this clonotype: The CDR3 carries no conserved terminal phenylalanine or tryptophan, so it likely arises from a read error. CDR3 amino acids: CASSPFRGYEQYS. In nucleotides, the CDR3 is TGCGCCAGCAGCCCATTCAGGGGTTACGAGCAGTACTCC. This chain connects TRBV4-3 to TRBJ2-5, with D perhaps TRBD1 (6 bases). The tail of the sequence fits TRBJ2-7 better, so the J call may be wrong. The CDR3 length is 13 residues. The V gene's germline CDR1 is LGHNA and CDR2 YSLEER.

The genes are TRBV18 and TRBJ2-3, with D perhaps matching TRBD1 (6 bases). With 3 bases removed from V and 5 bases from J, the gap between germline ends came to 18 bases. CDR1 KGHSH and CDR2 LQKENI come from the germline V gene. This CDR3 is 16 amino acids long. CDR3 DNA sequence: TGTGCCAGCTCACCCACTAGACAGGCGCTCAAAGATACGCAGTATTTT. Its translation: CASSPTRQALKDTQYF.

The chain uses TRBV25-1 and TRBJ2-5; TRBD1 might be the D (5 bases). V lost 5 bases and J lost 2, with 12 bases in between. The CDR3 loop spans 14 amino acids. Germline-derived CDR1 and CDR2 are MGHDK and SYGVNS. For the CDR3, the DNA is TGTGCCAGCAGTAAGCCCGACAGTCAAGAGACCCAGTACTTC. Translating it yields CASSKPDSQETQYF.

This chain uses TRBV27 with TRBJ2-2; D call uncertain. The V gene lost 0 bases and the J gene lost 5 bases, with 7 bases spanning the gap. Germline V gene sequence: CDR1 MNHEY, CDR2 SMNVEV (reference sequence). There are 14 residues in the CDR3. CDR3 in amino acids: CASSLSFITGELFF. The DNA of the CDR3 is TGTGCCAGCAGTTTATCGTTCATAACCGGGGAGCTGTTTTTT.

This clonotype was observed a few times. The rearrangement joins TRBV5-1 to TRBJ2-1; TRBD2 aligns across 10 bases. The CDR3 consists of 16 residues. Germline CDR1 SGHRS, CDR2 YFSETQ. Trimming cost V 3 bases and J 6 bases; bases outside gene matches: 9. CDR3 sequence: CASSSQSGGAANEQFF. In DNA, the CDR3 is TGCGCCAGCAGCTCCCAGAGCGGGGGGGCCGCCAATGAGCAGTTCTTC. Combining the CDR3 with reference TRBV5-1 and TRBJ2-1 gives the whole variable domain KAGVTQTPRYLIKTRGQQVTLSCSPISGHRSVSWYQQTPGQGLQFLFEYFSETQRNKGNFPGRFSGRQFSNSRSEMNVSTLELGDSALYLCASSSQSGGAANEQFFGPGTRLTVL.

The gene calls are TRBV4-1 and TRBJ2-5, with unresolved D. V dropped 1 base and J dropped 0 bases, with 12 bases sitting between them. Per the germline V gene, CDR1 is MGHRA and CDR2 is YSYEKL. The CDR3 length is 16 residues. The CDR3: CASSQGWVDHQETQYF. DNA of the CDR3: TGCGCCAGCAGCCAAGGTTGGGTAGACCACCAAGAGACCCAGTACTTC.

This clonotype was found a few times. J is TRBJ2-1 and V is TRBV27, with D tentatively TRBD2 (7 bases). The CDR3 is 13 amino acids. The V end lost 5 bases, the J end lost 8 bases, and 13 bases lay between the germline ends. CDR1 and CDR2 from the germline V gene are MNHEY and SMNVEV (reference sequence). The CDR3 region is CASSPRGAYEQFF. The CDR3 DNA reads as TGTGCCAGCAGTCCCCGGGGGGCGTATGAGCAGTTCTTC.

V is TRBV7-2 and J is TRBJ2-4; TRBD1 aligns across 10 bases. The CDR3 contains 15 residues. Germline-derived CDR1 and CDR2 are SGHTA and FQGNSA. The V segment lost 4 bases and the J segment 0 bases; nucleotides outside the gene matches: 0. The CDR3 bases are TGTGCCAGCAGCTGGGACAGGGGAGCCAAAAACATTCAGTACTTC. This translates into CASSWDRGAKNIQYF.

The chain recombines TRBV20-1 with TRBJ2-5, with TRBD2 matching 7 bases. V shed 3 bases and J 11 bases; nucleotides not matched to a gene: 9. CDR1 and CDR2 (germline): DFQATT, SNEGSKA (reference sequence). The CDR3 runs 12 residues. The CDR3 nucleotides are TGCAGTGCTAGCGGGGGGAACAATGAGCAGTACTTC. Its translation is CSASGGNNEQYF.

The rearrangement uses TRBV4-3 and TRBJ1-6, with D tentatively TRBD1 (6 bases). V lost 6 bases and J lost 8, with 17 bases in between. This CDR3 region has 15 residues. From germline, CDR1 is LGHNA and CDR2 YSLEER. The CDR3 DNA follows: TGCGCCAGCAGTCGGCAGGGGCTGGCAGATTCACCCCTCCACTTT. This codes for CASSRQGLADSPLHF.

The V and J genes are TRBV27 and TRBJ2-5, with 11 positions matching TRBD2. Per the germline V gene, CDR1 is MNHEY and CDR2 is SMNVEV (reference sequence). The V and J ends lost 7 bases and 11 bases, in that order; junction bases with no gene match: 15. There are 15 residues in the CDR3. CDR3 bases: TGTGCCAGCACTTCCACTAGCGGGGGTCGCTTGGAGCAGTACTTC. This codes for CASTSTSGGRLEQYF.

The V and J genes are TRBV3-1 and TRBJ2-3; 8 nucleotides agree with TRBD1. This CDR3 contains 15 residues. Trimming removed 4 bases from V and 3 bases from J; junction bases left unmatched: 6. The germline gives CDR1 LGHDT, CDR2 YNNKEL (reference sequence). The chain's CDR3 is CASSPDRVRTDTQYF. In nucleotides, the CDR3 is TGTGCCAGCAGCCCGGACAGGGTTAGAACAGATACGCAGTATTTT.

This clonotype was counted at least ten times. The genes are TRBV10-3 and TRBJ2-7; TRBD1 aligns across 8 bases. Germline lookup yields CDR1 ENHRY and CDR2 SYGVKD. This CDR3 contains 12 residues. J gave up 4 bases and V 4 bases, and 0 bases lay outside the gene matches. Written as DNA, the CDR3 is TGTGCCATCAGTGGACAGGGGTACGAGCAGTACTTC. This translates into CAISGQGYEQYF.

The chain carries TRBV4-2 and TRBJ1-2, with D uncertain. The germline V gene encodes CDR1 LGHNA and CDR2 YNFKEQ. V lost 0 bases and J lost 2, with 7 bases in between. The length of the CDR3 is 14 residues. CDR3 residues: CASSQEIGNYGYTF. In nucleotides, the CDR3 is TGTGCCAGCAGCCAAGAGATAGGGAACTATGGCTACACCTTC.

This rearrangement joins TRBV12-3 or TRBV12-4 to TRBJ1-2; D gene ambiguous. CDR3 length: 12 amino acids. The V end lost 3 bases, the J end lost 8 bases, and 10 bases lay between the germline ends. CDR3 nucleotides: TGTGCCAGCAGTTTTGAGACGGACGGCTACACCTTC. It specifies CASSFETDGYTF.

V and J are TRBV7-9 and TRBJ2-3; TRBD2 matches at 9 bases. The germline V gene has CDR1 SEHNR and CDR2 FQNEAQ (reference sequence). The CDR3 runs to 16 residues. Trimming cost V 5 bases and J 2 bases; bases outside gene matches: 8. The CDR3 loop reads CASSRGRAGPTDTQYF. The CDR3 DNA sequence: TGTGCCAGCAGCCGCGGGAGGGCGGGGCCCACAGATACGCAGTATTTT.

The rearrangement joins TRBV11-2 to TRBJ2-1; 9 bases agree with TRBD1. V gave up 4 bases and J gave up 6 bases; unmatched junction bases: 10. CDR1 and CDR2 from the germline V gene are SGHAT and FQNNGV. The CDR3 covers 16 residues. CDR3 in amino acids: CASSSLDRGVGNEQFF. The CDR3 coding sequence is TGTGCCAGCAGCTCACTCGACAGGGGGGTGGGCAATGAGCAGTTCTTC.